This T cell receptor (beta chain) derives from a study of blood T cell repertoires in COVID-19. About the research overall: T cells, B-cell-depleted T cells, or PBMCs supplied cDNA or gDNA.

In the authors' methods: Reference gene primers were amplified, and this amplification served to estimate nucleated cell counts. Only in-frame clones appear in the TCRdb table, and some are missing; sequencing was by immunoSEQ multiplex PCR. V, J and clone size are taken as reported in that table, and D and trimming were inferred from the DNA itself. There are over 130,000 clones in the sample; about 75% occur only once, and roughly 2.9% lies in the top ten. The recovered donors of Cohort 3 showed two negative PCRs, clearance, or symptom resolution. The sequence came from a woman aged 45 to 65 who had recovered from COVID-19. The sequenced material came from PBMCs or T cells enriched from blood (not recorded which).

This CDR3 reads CASSLQDRGQVNGYTF. In DNA form, the CDR3 reads TGTGCCAGCAGCCTACAGGACAGGGGGCAAGTAAATGGCTACACCTTC. This chain joins TRBV9 and TRBJ1-2; 11 bases line up with TRBD1. V dropped 4 bases and J dropped 6; count of bases not matched to a gene: 11. The CDR3 has 16 amino acids. Germline V gene data show CDR1 as SGDLS and CDR2 as YYNGEE.